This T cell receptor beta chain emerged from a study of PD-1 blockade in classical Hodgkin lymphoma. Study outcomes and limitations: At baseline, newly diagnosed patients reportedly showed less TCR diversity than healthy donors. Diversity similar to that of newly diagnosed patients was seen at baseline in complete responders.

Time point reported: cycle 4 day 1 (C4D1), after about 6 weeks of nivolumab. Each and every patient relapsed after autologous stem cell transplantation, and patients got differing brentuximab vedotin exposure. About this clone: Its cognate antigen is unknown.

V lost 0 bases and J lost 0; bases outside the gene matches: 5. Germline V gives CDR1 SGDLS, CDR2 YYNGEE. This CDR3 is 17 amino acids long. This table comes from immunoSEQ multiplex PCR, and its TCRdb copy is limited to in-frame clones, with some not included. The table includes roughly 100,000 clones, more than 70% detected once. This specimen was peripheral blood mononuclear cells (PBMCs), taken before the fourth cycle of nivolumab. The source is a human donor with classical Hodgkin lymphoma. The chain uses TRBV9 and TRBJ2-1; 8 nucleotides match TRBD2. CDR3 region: CASSVGVGRGSYNEQFF. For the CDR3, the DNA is TGTGCCAGCAGCGTAGGGGTCGGGAGGGGCTCCTACAATGAGCAGTTCTTC. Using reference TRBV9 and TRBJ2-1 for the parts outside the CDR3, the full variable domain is DSGVTQTPKHLITATGQRVTLRCSPRSGDLSVYWYQQSLDQGLQFLIQYYNGEERAKGNILERFSAQQFPDLHSELNLSSLELGDSALYFCASSVGVGRGSYNEQFFGPGTRLTVL.